This T cell receptor (beta chain) was retrieved from a study of Tregs in tolerant kidney transplant recipients. Note on this clone: Its antigen is unidentified.

Only in-frame clones appear in the TCRdb table, and some are missing; sequencing was by immunoSEQ multiplex PCR. The table includes about 19,000 clones, around 71% detected once. Trimming removed 0 bases from V and 4 bases from J, with 13 bases in between. This CDR3 has 16 amino acids. The germline CDR1 and CDR2 sequences are GTSNPN and SVGIG (reference sequence). The chain uses TRBV30 and TRBJ1-6, with D maybe TRBD1 (6 bases). Sequenced input: Tregs from blood cultured with allogeneic cells. The source of this sequence is a human donor in good health. CDR3 nucleotide sequence: TGTGCCTGGAGTGTCAAACAGGGAGATTATAATTCACCCCTCCACTTT. Translated: CAWSVKQGDYNSPLHF.